One T cell receptor (beta chain) is described in this entry. What it recognizes is unknown. Following autologous stem cell transplantation, relapse occurred in every patient, and exposure to brentuximab vedotin varied. The data derive from a study of PD-1 blockade in classical Hodgkin lymphoma. V lost 5 bases to trimming and J lost 0 bases; unmatched junction nucleotides: 2. CDR1 and CDR2 from the germline V gene are MDHEN and SYDVKM. CDR3 size: 15 residues. Notes on the study in general: Individuals initiating nivolumab under 1 year after ASCT were excluded. Patients with a complete response exhibited baseline diversity comparable to newly diagnosed patients.

Sequencing used immunoSEQ multiplex PCR; TCRdb keeps in-frame clones, though not all of them. The table records around 100,000 clones, about 89% of them present only once. The chain couples TRBV28 to TRBJ1-3; 9 bases are shared with TRBD1. The clonotype comes from a human donor with classical Hodgkin lymphoma. The sequencing used peripheral blood mononuclear cells (PBMCs), collected before the second cycle of nivolumab. The CDR3 nucleotides are TGTGCCAGCAGTGGGACAGGGCCCTCTGGAAACACCATATATTTT. Translated, it gives CASSGTGPSGNTIYF.